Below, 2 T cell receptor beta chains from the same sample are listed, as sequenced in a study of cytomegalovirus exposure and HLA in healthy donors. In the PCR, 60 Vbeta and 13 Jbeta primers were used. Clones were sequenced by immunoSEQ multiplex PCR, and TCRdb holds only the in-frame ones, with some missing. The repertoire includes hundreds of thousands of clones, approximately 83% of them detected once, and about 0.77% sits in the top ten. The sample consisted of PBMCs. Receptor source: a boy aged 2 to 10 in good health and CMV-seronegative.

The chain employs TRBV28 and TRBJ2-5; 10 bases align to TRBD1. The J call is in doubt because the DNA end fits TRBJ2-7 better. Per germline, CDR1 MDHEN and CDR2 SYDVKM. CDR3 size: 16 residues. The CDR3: CASSLWSGQGGYEQYF. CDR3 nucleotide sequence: TGTGCCAGCAGTTTATGGAGCGGACAGGGGGGGTACGAGCAGTACTTC.

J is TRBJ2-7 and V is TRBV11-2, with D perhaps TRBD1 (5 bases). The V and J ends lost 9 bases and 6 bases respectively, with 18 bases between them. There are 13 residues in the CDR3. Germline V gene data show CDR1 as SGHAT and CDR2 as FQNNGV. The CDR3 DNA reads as TGTGCCAGTTCTCGACTGGGGCCGGGCGAGCAGTACTTC. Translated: CASSRLGPGEQYF.